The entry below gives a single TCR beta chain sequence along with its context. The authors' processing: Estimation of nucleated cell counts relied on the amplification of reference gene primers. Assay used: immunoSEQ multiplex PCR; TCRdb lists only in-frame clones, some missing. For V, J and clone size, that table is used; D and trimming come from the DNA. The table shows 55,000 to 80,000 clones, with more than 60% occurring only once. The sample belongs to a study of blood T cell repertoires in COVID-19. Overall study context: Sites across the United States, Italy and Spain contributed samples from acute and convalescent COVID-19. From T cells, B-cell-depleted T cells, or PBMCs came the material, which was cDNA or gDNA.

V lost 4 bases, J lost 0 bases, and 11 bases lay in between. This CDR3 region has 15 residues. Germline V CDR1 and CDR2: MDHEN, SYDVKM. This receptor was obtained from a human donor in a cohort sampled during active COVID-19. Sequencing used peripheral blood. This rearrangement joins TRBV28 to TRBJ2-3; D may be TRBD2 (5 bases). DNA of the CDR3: TGTGCCAGCAGTTCACAACTAGGAAGCACAGATACGCAGTATTTT. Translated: CASSSQLGSTDTQYF.